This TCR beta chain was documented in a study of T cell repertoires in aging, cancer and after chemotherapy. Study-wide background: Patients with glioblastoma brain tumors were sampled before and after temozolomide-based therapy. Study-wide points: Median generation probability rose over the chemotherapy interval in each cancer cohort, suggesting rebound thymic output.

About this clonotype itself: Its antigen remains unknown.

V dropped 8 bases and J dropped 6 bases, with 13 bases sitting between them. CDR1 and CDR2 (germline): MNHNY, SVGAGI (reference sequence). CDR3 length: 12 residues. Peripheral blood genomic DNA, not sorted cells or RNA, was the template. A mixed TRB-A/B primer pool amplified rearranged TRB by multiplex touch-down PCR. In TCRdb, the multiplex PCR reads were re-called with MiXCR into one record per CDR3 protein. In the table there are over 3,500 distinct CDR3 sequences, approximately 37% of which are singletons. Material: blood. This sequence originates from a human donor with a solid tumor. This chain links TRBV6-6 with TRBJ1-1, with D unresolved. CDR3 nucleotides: TGTGCCAGCCATACGCCCTCATCTGAAGCTTTCTTT. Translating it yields CASHTPSSEAFF.